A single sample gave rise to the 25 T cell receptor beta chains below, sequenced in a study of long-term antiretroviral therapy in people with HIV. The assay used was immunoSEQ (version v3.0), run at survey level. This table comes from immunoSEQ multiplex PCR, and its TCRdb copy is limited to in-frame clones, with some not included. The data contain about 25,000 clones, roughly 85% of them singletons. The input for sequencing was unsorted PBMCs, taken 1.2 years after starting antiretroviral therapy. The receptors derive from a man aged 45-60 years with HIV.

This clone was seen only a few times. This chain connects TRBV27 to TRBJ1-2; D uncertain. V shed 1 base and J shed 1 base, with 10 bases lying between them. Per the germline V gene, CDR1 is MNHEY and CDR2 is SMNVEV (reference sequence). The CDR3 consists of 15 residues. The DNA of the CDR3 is TGTGCCAGCAGTTTATGGGCCGGGGTTAACTATGGCTACACCTTC. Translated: CASSLWAGVNYGYTF.

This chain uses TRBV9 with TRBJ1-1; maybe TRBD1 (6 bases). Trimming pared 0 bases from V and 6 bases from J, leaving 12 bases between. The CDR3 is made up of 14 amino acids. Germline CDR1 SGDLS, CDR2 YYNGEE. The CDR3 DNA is TGTGCCAGCAGCGTAGGGGGAGGGGGGCCTGAAGCTTTCTTT. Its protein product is CASSVGGGGPEAFF.

CDR3 region: CASSPGGGGPSYNEQFF. The CDR3 nucleotides are TGTGCCAGCAGCCCGGGGGGCGGGGGCCCCTCCTACAATGAGCAGTTCTTC. This chain connects TRBV5-4 to TRBJ2-1, with D tentatively TRBD2 (7 bases). V lost 4 bases and J lost 0, with 17 bases in between. The CDR3 loop spans 17 amino acids. The germline V gene has CDR1 SGHNT and CDR2 YYREEE (reference sequence).

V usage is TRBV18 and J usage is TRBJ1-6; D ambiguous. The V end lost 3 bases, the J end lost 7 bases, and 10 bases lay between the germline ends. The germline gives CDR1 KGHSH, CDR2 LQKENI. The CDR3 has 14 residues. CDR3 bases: TGTGCCAGCTCACCGGATAACGGAAATTCACCCCTCCACTTT. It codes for CASSPDNGNSPLHF.

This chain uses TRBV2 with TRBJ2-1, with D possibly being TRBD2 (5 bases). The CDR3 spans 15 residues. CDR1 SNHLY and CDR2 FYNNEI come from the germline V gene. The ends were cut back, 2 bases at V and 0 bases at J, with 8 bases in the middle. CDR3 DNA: TGTGCCAGCAGTGAATGGCTAGCCTCCTACAATGAGCAGTTCTTC. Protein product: CASSEWLASYNEQFF.

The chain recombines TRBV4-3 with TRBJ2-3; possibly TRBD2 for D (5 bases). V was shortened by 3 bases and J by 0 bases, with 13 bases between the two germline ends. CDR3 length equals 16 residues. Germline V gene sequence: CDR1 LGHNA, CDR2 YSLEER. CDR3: CASSQDFDGSTDTQYF. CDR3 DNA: TGCGCCAGCAGCCAGGACTTCGACGGTAGCACAGATACGCAGTATTTT.

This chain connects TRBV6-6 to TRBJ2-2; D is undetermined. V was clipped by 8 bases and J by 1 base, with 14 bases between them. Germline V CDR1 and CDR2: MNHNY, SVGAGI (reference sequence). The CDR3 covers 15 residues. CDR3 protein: CASLSPDGNTGELFF. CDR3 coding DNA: TGTGCCAGCCTCTCCCCCGACGGGAACACCGGGGAGCTGTTTTTT.

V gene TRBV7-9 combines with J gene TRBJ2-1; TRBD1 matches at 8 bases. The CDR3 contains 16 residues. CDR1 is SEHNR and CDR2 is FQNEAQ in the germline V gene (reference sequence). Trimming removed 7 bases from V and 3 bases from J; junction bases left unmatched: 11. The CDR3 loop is CASTLSGTGYYNEQFF. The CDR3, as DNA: TGTGCCAGCACCCTGTCCGGGACAGGTTACTACAATGAGCAGTTCTTC.

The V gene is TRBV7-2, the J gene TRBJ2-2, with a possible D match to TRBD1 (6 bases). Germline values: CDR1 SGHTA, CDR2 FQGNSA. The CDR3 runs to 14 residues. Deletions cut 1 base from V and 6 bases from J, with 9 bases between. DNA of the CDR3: TGTGCCAGCAGCTTAGTCGAGGGGGCCGGGGAGCTGTTTTTT. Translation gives CASSLVEGAGELFF.

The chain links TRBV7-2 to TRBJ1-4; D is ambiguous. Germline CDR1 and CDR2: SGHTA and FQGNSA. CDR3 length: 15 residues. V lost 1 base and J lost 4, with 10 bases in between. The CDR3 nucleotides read TGTGCCAGCAGCTTAGACTTTACTGGTAATGAAAAACTGTTTTTT. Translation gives CASSLDFTGNEKLFF.

The CDR3 reads CASSLAGHYGYTF. The CDR3, as DNA: TGTGCCAGCAGCTTAGCGGGCCACTATGGCTACACCTTC. The chain uses TRBV7-9 and TRBJ1-2; no clear D gene. The CDR3 spans 13 residues. The germline V and J ends were trimmed by 0 bases and 3 bases, with 5 bases remaining between them. The germline gives CDR1 SEHNR, CDR2 FQNEAQ (reference sequence).

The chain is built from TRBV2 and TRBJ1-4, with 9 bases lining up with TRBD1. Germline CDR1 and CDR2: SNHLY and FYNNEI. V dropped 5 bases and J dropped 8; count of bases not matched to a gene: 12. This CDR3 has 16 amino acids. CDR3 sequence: CASSREQGAGGEKLFF. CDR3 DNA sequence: TGTGCCAGCAGTCGAGAACAGGGGGCTGGGGGGGAAAAACTGTTTTTT.

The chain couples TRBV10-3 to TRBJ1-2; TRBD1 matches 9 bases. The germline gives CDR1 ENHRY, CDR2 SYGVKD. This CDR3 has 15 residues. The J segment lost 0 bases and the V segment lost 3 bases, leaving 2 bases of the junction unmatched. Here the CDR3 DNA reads TGTGCCATCAGTGACCGGGACAGGGCTAACTATGGCTACACCTTC. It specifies CAISDRDRANYGYTF.

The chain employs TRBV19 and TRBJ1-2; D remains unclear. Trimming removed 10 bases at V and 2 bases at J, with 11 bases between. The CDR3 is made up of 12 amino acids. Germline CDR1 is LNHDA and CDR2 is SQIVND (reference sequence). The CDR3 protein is CATLDNNYGYTF. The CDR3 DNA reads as TGTGCCACCCTAGATAACAACTATGGCTACACCTTC. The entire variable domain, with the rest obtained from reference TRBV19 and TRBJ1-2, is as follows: DGGITQSPKYLFRKEGQNVTLSCEQNLNHDAMYWYRQDPGQGLRLIYYSQIVNDFQKGDIAEGYSVSREKKESFPLTVTSAQKNPTAFYLCATLDNNYGYTFGSGTRLTVV.

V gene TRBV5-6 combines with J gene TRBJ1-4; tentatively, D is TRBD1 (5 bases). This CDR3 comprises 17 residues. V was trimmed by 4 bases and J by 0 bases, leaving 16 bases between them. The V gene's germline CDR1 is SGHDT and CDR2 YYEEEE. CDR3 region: CASSTTPPGATNEKLFF. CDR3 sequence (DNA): TGTGCCAGCAGCACAACACCCCCGGGGGCAACTAATGAAAAACTGTTTTTT.

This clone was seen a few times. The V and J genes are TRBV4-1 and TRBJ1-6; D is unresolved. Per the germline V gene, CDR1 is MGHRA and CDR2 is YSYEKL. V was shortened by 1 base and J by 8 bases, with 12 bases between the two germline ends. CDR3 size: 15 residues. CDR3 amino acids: CASSQGRQTDSPLHF. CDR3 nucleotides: TGCGCCAGCAGCCAAGGTCGACAAACCGATTCACCCCTCCACTTT.

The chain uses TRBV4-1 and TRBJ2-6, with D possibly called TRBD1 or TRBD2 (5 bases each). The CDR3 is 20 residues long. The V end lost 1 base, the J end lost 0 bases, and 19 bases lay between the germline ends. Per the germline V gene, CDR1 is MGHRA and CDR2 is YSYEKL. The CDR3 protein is CASSQGWLGEQYSGANVLTF. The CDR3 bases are TGCGCCAGCAGCCAAGGATGGCTGGGGGAACAATACTCTGGGGCCAACGTCCTGACTTTC.

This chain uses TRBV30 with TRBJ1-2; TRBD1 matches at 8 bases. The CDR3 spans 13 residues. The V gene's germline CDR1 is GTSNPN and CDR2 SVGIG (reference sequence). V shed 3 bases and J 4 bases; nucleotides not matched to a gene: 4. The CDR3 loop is CAWRGQGSYGYTF. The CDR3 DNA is TGTGCCTGGAGAGGACAGGGTTCCTATGGCTACACCTTC.

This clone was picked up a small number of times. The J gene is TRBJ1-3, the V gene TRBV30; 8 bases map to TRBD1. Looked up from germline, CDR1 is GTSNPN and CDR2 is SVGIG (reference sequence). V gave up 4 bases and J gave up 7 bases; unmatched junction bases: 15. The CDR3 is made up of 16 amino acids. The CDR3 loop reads CAWTFSGTGPGNTIYF. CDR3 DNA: TGTGCCTGGACCTTCTCCGGGACAGGTCCAGGGAACACCATATATTTT.

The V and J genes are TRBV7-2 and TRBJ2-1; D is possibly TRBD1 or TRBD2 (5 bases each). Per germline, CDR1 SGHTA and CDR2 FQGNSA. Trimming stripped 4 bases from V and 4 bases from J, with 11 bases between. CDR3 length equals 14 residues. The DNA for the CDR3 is TGTGCCAGCAGCTCGAAATGGGGGTACAATGAGCAGTTCTTC. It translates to CASSSKWGYNEQFF.

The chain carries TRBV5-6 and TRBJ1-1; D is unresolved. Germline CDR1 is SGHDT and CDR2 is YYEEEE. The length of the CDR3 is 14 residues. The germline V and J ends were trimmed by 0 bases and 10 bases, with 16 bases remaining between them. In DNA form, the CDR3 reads TGTGCCAGCAGCTTGGGAACCGCACGGACGGGAGCTTTCTTT. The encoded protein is CASSLGTARTGAFF. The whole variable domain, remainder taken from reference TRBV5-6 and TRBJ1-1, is DAGVTQSPTHLIKTRGQQVTLRCSPKSGHDTVSWYQQALGQGPQFIFQYYEEEERQRGNFPDRFSGHQFPNYSSELNVNALLLGDSALYLCASSLGTARTGAFFGQGTRLTVV.

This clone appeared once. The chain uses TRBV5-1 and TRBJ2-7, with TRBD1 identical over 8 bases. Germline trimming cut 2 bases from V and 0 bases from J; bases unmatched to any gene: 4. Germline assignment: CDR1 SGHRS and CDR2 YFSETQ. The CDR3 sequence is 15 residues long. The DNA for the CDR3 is TGCGCCAGCAGCTTTCAGGGACAGGACTCCTACGAGCAGTACTTC. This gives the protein CASSFQGQDSYEQYF.

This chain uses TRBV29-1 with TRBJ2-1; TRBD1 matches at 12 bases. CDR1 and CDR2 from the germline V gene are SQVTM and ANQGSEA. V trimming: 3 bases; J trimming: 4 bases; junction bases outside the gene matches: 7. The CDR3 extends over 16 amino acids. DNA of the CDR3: TGCAGCGTTGATGGGACAGGGGGCCGGGGTTACAATGAGCAGTTCTTC. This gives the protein CSVDGTGGRGYNEQFF.

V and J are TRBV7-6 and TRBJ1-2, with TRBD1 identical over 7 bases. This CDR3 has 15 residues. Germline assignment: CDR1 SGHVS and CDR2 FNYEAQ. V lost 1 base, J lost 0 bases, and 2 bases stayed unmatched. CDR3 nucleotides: TGTGCCAGCAGCTTAGAGGGACAGTCTAACTATGGCTACACCTTC. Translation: CASSLEGQSNYGYTF.

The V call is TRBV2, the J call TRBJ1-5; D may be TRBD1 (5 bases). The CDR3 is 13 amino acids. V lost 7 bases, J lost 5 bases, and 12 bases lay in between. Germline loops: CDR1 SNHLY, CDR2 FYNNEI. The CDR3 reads CASTREGDQPQHF. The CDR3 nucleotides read TGTGCCAGCACCAGGGAGGGAGATCAGCCCCAGCATTTT.